The 29 T cell receptor beta chains listed next were all sequenced from one sample in a study of early T cells in non-severe SARS-CoV-2 infection. TCRdb ran MiXCR on the 5' RACE reads and lists one entry per CDR3 protein. The sample shows about 80,000 distinct CDR3 sequences, 12% of them seen only once. The sequencing here drew on whole blood, taken at baseline. The source of these receptors is an adult who was a healthcare worker with PCR-confirmed SARS-CoV-2 infection or an uninfected control (not recorded which). The donor label of this sample is uncertain.

In its sample, this clonotype was seen a few times. The chain is built from TRBV5-1 and TRBJ1-1; D call uncertain. With 3 bases removed from V and 7 bases from J, the gap between germline ends came to 22 bases. The CDR3 has 16 amino acids. Germline CDR1 SGHRS, CDR2 YFSETQ. The CDR3 coding sequence is TGCGCCAGCAGCTCCCAAGGGCCGAAACCTTGGCGTGAAGCTTTCTTT. It encodes CASSSQGPKPWREAFF. Filled out from reference TRBV5-1 and TRBJ1-1, the complete variable domain reads KAGVTQTPRYLIKTRGQQVTLSCSPISGHRSVSWYQQTPGQGLQFLFEYFSETQRNKGNFPGRFSGRQFSNSRSEMNVSTLELGDSALYLCASSSQGPKPWREAFFGQGTRLTVV.

The rearrangement uses TRBV7-2 and TRBJ2-3, with 9 bases identical to TRBD1. The germline CDR1 and CDR2 sequences are SGHTA and FQGNSA. J lost 4 bases, V lost 5 bases, and 7 bases had no gene match. This CDR3 contains 15 residues. In DNA form, the CDR3 reads TGTGCCAGCAGCATGACAGGGGGGGACGCAGATACGCAGTATTTT. Residues: CASSMTGGDADTQYF.

This clonotype was observed a few times. It is unclear where the CDR3 begins or ends on the DNA, so no DNA is shown, and the CDR3 is as TCRdb lists it. The chain employs TRBV11-2 and TRBJ2-1; TRBD1 is the table's D call and was not checked against the DNA. Germline V gene sequence: CDR1 SGHAT, CDR2 FQNNGV. The CDR3 is 13 residues long, ends included. The CDR3 loop is CASSLVGGGSSWF.

This clonotype was seen more than once but under ten times. The genes are TRBV20-1 and TRBJ2-1; 8 bases line up with TRBD1. The CDR3 totals 15 residues. Germline CDR1 and CDR2: DFQATT and SNEGSKA (reference sequence). V lost 6 bases, J lost 4 bases, and 11 bases stayed unmatched. The CDR3 reads CSALGQGAFYNEQFF. The CDR3 nucleotides are TGCAGTGCCCTTGGACAGGGAGCTTTTTACAATGAGCAGTTCTTC.

The chain combines TRBV5-1 with TRBJ2-1; tentatively, D is TRBD1 (5 bases). Germline-derived CDR1 and CDR2 are SGHRS and YFSETQ. V was cut by 1 base and J by 0 bases, with 8 bases left in between. The CDR3 runs to 15 residues. As DNA, the CDR3 is TGCGCCAGCAGCTTGCAAGGGGTCTCCTACAATGAGCAGTTCTTC. Translation: CASSLQGVSYNEQFF.

CDR3 sequence (DNA): TGTGCCTGGAGTGACCTGTCCACTGAAGCTTTCTTT. Residues: CAWSDLSTEAFF. The chain joins TRBV30 to TRBJ1-1, with D unresolved. V lost 1 base, J lost 4 bases, and 7 bases lay in between. The CDR3 is 12 amino acids. Germline CDR1 and CDR2: GTSNPN and SVGIG (reference sequence).

The V and J genes are TRBV5-1 and TRBJ2-7; 8 bases are a match to TRBD1. CDR1 SGHRS and CDR2 YFSETQ come from the germline V gene. V shed 4 bases, J shed 6 bases, and the junction held 9 bases outside the gene matches. This CDR3 has 14 amino acids. CDR3: CASSRTTGAGEQYF. The CDR3 DNA reads as TGCGCCAGCAGCAGAACGACAGGGGCAGGCGAGCAGTACTTC.

This clonotype came up many times. This rearrangement joins TRBV7-8 to TRBJ2-3; TRBD1 matches 8 bases. Germline-derived CDR1 and CDR2 are SGHVS and FQNEAQ. This CDR3 region has 17 residues. The J segment lost 1 base and the V segment lost 2 bases, leaving 8 bases of the junction unmatched. CDR3 nucleotide sequence: TGTGCCAGCAGCTTACCTAGACAGGGGTTGGGCACAGATACGCAGTATTTT. Protein sequence: CASSLPRQGLGTDTQYF.

The chain employs TRBV6-1 and TRBJ2-1, with 9 bases identical to TRBD2. The CDR3 contains 17 residues. V lost 4 bases, J lost 4 bases, and 11 bases stayed unmatched. Germline CDR1 reads MNHNS; CDR2 reads SASEGT. Here the CDR3 reads CASSALRLAASYNEQFF. The CDR3 coding sequence is TGTGCCAGCAGTGCCCTGAGACTAGCGGCATCTTACAATGAGCAGTTCTTC.

V usage is TRBV10-2 and J usage is TRBJ2-4; 10 bases align to TRBD2. V trimming: 2 bases; J trimming: 0 bases; junction bases outside the gene matches: 10. Per germline, CDR1 WSHSY and CDR2 SAAADI. The CDR3 is 19 amino acids. The CDR3 bases are TGCGCCAGCAGTGAGGTAGCGGGGGGAATGAAACTAGCCAAAAACATTCAGTACTTC. This translates into CASSEVAGGMKLAKNIQYF.

V is TRBV18 and J is TRBJ2-7, with D perhaps being TRBD1 or TRBD2 (5 bases each). CDR1 and CDR2 from the germline V gene are KGHSH and LQKENI. V was pared by 2 bases and J by 2 bases, with 10 bases between. This CDR3 has 14 amino acids. As DNA, the CDR3 is TGTGCCAGCTCACCAGGGACGCACCCCTACGAGCAGTACTTC. It codes for CASSPGTHPYEQYF.

This clonotype came up a few times. The chain has TRBV20-1 and TRBJ2-3; TRBD1 is a possible D gene (6 bases). The germline V gene has CDR1 DFQATT and CDR2 SNEGSKA (reference sequence). The V and J ends lost 5 bases and 6 bases respectively, with 15 bases between them. The CDR3 spans 13 residues. CDR3 region: CSASAPGVDTQYF. Here the CDR3 DNA reads TGCAGTGCTTCAGCCCCAGGGGTGGATACGCAGTATTTT.

V is TRBV20-1 and J is TRBJ1-1, with 9 positions matching TRBD1. Germline CDR1 and CDR2: DFQATT and SNEGSKA (reference sequence). J was trimmed by 4 bases and V by 0 bases; bases with no gene match: 6. This CDR3 comprises 15 residues. Here the CDR3 reads CSARDPLTGGTEAFF. The DNA for the CDR3 is TGCAGTGCTAGAGATCCATTGACAGGGGGCACTGAAGCTTTCTTT.

This chain uses TRBV6-1 with TRBJ2-7; 9 nucleotides match TRBD1. Germline V gene data show CDR1 as MNHNS and CDR2 as SASEGT. With 0 bases clipped from V and 3 bases from J, the junction kept 3 bases outside the gene matches. This CDR3 has 15 residues. The CDR3 sequence is CASSEAGTGIYEQYF. The CDR3, as DNA: TGTGCCAGCAGTGAAGCCGGGACAGGGATCTACGAGCAGTACTTC.

On this clonotype itself: It may be a read error: a sequence one base away is much more abundant. V gene TRBV11-2 combines with J gene TRBJ2-7, with D unresolved. With 4 bases removed from V and 4 bases from J, the gap between germline ends came to 11 bases. CDR1 is SGHAT, CDR2 FQNNGV, per germline. The CDR3 length is 13 residues. CDR3 DNA: TGTGCCAGCAGCTCCATGGTGAAATACGAGCAGTACTTC. Translated: CASSSMVKYEQYF.

V usage is TRBV13 and J usage is TRBJ2-5, with D unclear. There are 12 residues in the CDR3. Germline V gene lookup returns CDR1 PRHDT and CDR2 FYEKMQ (reference sequence). Trimming left V 4 bases short and J 8 bases short, with 11 bases between. The CDR3 reads CASSSGRRTQYF. CDR3 coding DNA: TGTGCCAGCAGCTCTGGGCGTCGCACCCAGTACTTC.

This clonotype came up a few times. The V gene is TRBV11-2, the J gene TRBJ2-3; D gene uncertain. Germline V gene sequence: CDR1 SGHAT, CDR2 FQNNGV. Between the trimmed V and J ends, which lost 5 bases and 3 bases, there was a span of 9 bases. This CDR3 comprises 13 residues. CDR3 bases: TGTGCCAGCAGCCATGGTAGGACAGATACGCAGTATTTT. It specifies CASSHGRTDTQYF.

This clonotype appeared a few times. The chain couples TRBV7-6 to TRBJ1-1; tentative D call: TRBD1 (5 bases). Germline V gives CDR1 SGHVS, CDR2 FNYEAQ. The CDR3 has 15 residues. V was pared by 1 base and J by 4 bases, with 13 bases between. CDR3: CASSLDGGGSTEAFF. CDR3 bases: TGTGCCAGCAGCTTAGATGGTGGGGGGAGCACTGAAGCTTTCTTT.

This clonotype came up a few times. This sequence joins TRBV3-1 and TRBJ2-7; perhaps D is TRBD1 or TRBD2 (5 bases each). The CDR3 loop spans 14 amino acids. The V and J ends lost 3 bases and 7 bases respectively, with 16 bases between them. Germline-derived CDR1 and CDR2 are LGHDT and YNNKEL (reference sequence). CDR3: CASSHGARGGEQYF. The CDR3 DNA is TGTGCCAGCAGCCACGGGGCGAGGGGCGGGGAGCAGTACTTC.

This clonotype appeared many times. V and J are TRBV10-3 and TRBJ2-2, with D hard to call. The germline gives CDR1 ENHRY, CDR2 SYGVKD. The CDR3 extends over 11 amino acids. Deletions cut 3 bases from V and 7 bases from J, with 3 bases between. CDR3 region: CAISEVGELFF. As DNA, the CDR3 is TGTGCCATCAGTGAAGTCGGGGAGCTGTTTTTT.

This clonotype was observed a handful of times. The chain recombines TRBV30 with TRBJ2-5; D uncertain. Trimming took 6 bases from V and 7 from J, leaving 12 bases between them. CDR1 is GTSNPN, CDR2 SVGIG, per germline (reference sequence). The CDR3 length is 11 residues. This CDR3 reads CACLTGGTQYF. The CDR3 coding sequence is TGTGCCTGTCTTACGGGTGGGACCCAGTACTTC. Supplemented by reference TRBV30 and TRBJ2-5, the full variable domain reads SQTIHQWPATLVQPVGSPLSLECTVEGTSNPNLYWYRQAAGRGLQLLFYSVGIGQISSEVPQNLSASRPQDRQFILSSKKLLLSDSGFYLCACLTGGTQYFGPGTRLLVL.

This clonotype was seen many times. The chain joins TRBV6-5 to TRBJ2-7; no reliable D call. Trimming removed 2 bases at V and 2 bases at J, with 13 bases between. The CDR3 length is 15 residues. The germline V gene encodes CDR1 MNHEY and CDR2 SVGAGI. This chain's CDR3 is CASSYVVGNPYEQYF. The CDR3 bases are TGTGCCAGCAGTTACGTCGTAGGAAATCCCTACGAGCAGTACTTC.

The CDR3 DNA reads as TGTGCCACCAGGGGGACTAGCGGGATCATGGAGCAGTTCTTC. This translates into CATRGTSGIMEQFF. This chain links TRBV15 with TRBJ2-1; 13 positions match TRBD2. Trimming cost V 6 bases and J 10 bases; bases outside gene matches: 6. Germline loops: CDR1 LNHNV, CDR2 YYDKDF (reference sequence). The CDR3 extends over 14 amino acids.

This clonotype was picked up a small number of times. V usage is TRBV14 and J usage is TRBJ2-6; possibly TRBD2 for D (6 bases). CDR3 length: 19 amino acids. V was clipped by 0 bases and J by 4 bases, with 19 bases between them. In germline, CDR1 is SGHDN, CDR2 FVKESK. The CDR3 reads CASSQELTAGYGGANVLTF. CDR3 coding DNA: TGTGCCAGCAGCCAAGAACTCACAGCGGGTTATGGCGGGGCCAACGTCCTGACTTTC.

Ten or more counts support this clonotype. This sequence joins TRBV27 and TRBJ2-2; 9 bases align to TRBD2. V gave up 5 bases and J gave up 6 bases; unmatched junction bases: 7. CDR3 size: 15 residues. Germline CDR1 is MNHEY and CDR2 is SMNVEV (reference sequence). CDR3 sequence reads: CASSQGSGSPGELFF. As DNA, the CDR3 is TGTGCCAGCAGTCAGGGTAGCGGGAGTCCCGGGGAGCTGTTTTTT.

In its sample, this clonotype was seen a few times. This chain connects TRBV6-2 or TRBV6-3 to TRBJ1-6, with D possibly matching TRBD1 (5 bases). The V end was cut by 6 bases, the J end by 9 bases, with 12 bases between. The CDR3 consists of 13 residues. Looked up from germline, CDR1 is MNHEY and CDR2 is SVGEGT. CDR3 sequence reads: CASSPAGTSPLHF. In DNA form, the CDR3 reads TGTGCCAGCAGCCCGGCTGGGACTTCACCCCTCCACTTT.

This clonotype came up a few times. The chain couples TRBV4-1 to TRBJ2-2, with TRBD2 matching over 9 bases. The ends lost 1 base at V and 4 bases at J; junction bases unmatched: 7. In germline, CDR1 is MGHRA, CDR2 YSYEKL. CDR3 length: 17 residues. The CDR3 region is CASSQGLAGVPTGELFF. The CDR3 nucleotides are TGCGCCAGCAGCCAAGGGTTAGCGGGAGTCCCCACCGGGGAGCTGTTTTTT.

The rearrangement joins TRBV5-1 to TRBJ2-2; 9 bases map to TRBD1. The CDR3 runs to 16 residues. The V segment lost 7 bases and the J segment 3 bases; nucleotides outside the gene matches: 10. In germline, CDR1 is SGHRS, CDR2 YFSETQ. Here the CDR3 reads CASGNRGPIDTGELFF. The CDR3 DNA follows: TGCGCCAGCGGAAACAGGGGGCCGATAGACACCGGGGAGCTGTTTTTT.

In this sample, this clonotype turned up a few times. The chain employs TRBV27 and TRBJ2-7, with a tentative D call TRBD2 (7 bases). This CDR3 region has 15 residues. The V gene lost 2 bases and the J gene lost 2 bases, with 13 bases spanning the gap. Looked up from germline, CDR1 is MNHEY and CDR2 is SMNVEV (reference sequence). Here the CDR3 reads CASSLKGGGAYEQYF. CDR3 nucleotide sequence: TGTGCCAGCAGTTTAAAGGGCGGGGGCGCCTACGAGCAGTACTTC.